A single T cell receptor (beta chain) is shown here with its context. J was trimmed by 0 bases and V by 3 bases; bases with no gene match: 6. The CDR3 totals 16 residues. Germline values: CDR1 LGHNA, CDR2 YSLEER. Under the authors' procedure: Cell counts per sample came from amplifying reference gene primers. Generated by immunoSEQ multiplex PCR, the TCRdb table keeps only in-frame clones and is missing some. D and trimming were read from the DNA, whereas the V and J calls and clone size are those reported in that table. The table lists 300,000 or so clones, approximately 87% of them singletons. These data originate in a study of blood T cell repertoires in COVID-19. Looking at the study overall: The United States, Italy and Spain supplied acute and convalescent COVID-19 samples. In each case, the material was cDNA or gDNA derived from T cells, B-cell-depleted T cells, or PBMCs.

This rearrangement joins TRBV4-3 to TRBJ2-7, with 9 bases fitting TRBD1. The sequence was collected from a woman aged 40 to 49 who had recovered from COVID-19. Sequencing used peripheral blood. CDR3 bases: TGCGCCAGCAGCCACTTCACAGGGGGCTCCTCCTACGAGCAGTACTTC. Protein product: CASSHFTGGSSYEQYF.